This TCR beta chain stems from a study of regulatory T cells in long-lasting Graves disease. Specified time point: newly diagnosed GD, antithyroid drugs for less than 3 months. Researchers made the TCR library from RNA that was extracted from PBMCs. The CDR3 loop spans 16 amino acids. With 3 bases removed from V and 2 bases from J, the gap between germline ends came to 14 bases. CDR3-region Arm-PCR and iRepertoire HTBI primers produced the TCR beta libraries. TCRdb reprocessed the multiplex PCR reads with MiXCR, giving one entry per CDR3 protein. The repertoire has a few hundred thousand distinct CDR3 sequences, over 15% of them found once; the top ten carry roughly 27%. A further study also used this sample, focusing on T cells in Graves' hyperthyroidism and ophthalmopathy. In that study: HTBI primers were the set used in a first-round RT-PCR of the TCR CDR3.

The rearrangement links TRBV12-3 or TRBV12-4 to TRBJ1-5, with D maybe TRBD1 (6 bases). The sequence came from a man aged 40-50 years with Graves disease. This material consisted of peripheral blood mononuclear cells (PBMCs), taken at new diagnosis, from a patient treated with antithyroid drugs. CDR3 protein: CASSLGGARGNQPQHF. The CDR3 coding sequence is TGTGCCAGCAGTTTGGGGGGCGCGAGAGGCAATCAGCCCCAGCATTTT.